These 14 T cell receptor beta chains came from one sample sequenced in a study of blood T cell repertoires in COVID-19. Generated by immunoSEQ multiplex PCR, the TCRdb table keeps only in-frame clones and is missing some. The table has around 250,000 clones, under 90% seen once; the top ten hold roughly 3%. The sample consisted of peripheral blood. Receptor source: a woman between 18 and 29 years old with acute or convalescent COVID-19.

This clone occurred a few times. The V and J genes are TRBV5-1 and TRBJ2-7; 8 bases are shared with TRBD2. CDR3 length equals 17 residues. Germline V gene lookup returns CDR1 SGHRS and CDR2 YFSETQ. Trimming took 4 bases from V and 2 from J; bases not matched to a gene: 14. In nucleotides, the CDR3 is TGCGCCAGCAGCGGGGTGGGTAGCGGGACCTCTACCTACGAGCAGTACTTC. Translation: CASSGVGSGTSTYEQYF.

In its sample, this clone was seen a few times. CDR3 region: CASTLPLRANTEAFF. The CDR3 DNA reads as TGTGCCAGCACCCTCCCTTTGAGGGCGAACACTGAAGCTTTCTTT. This chain joins TRBV6-6 and TRBJ1-1; D call uncertain. CDR3 length: 15 amino acids. The germline CDR1 and CDR2 sequences are MNHNY and SVGAGI (reference sequence). V was trimmed by 7 bases and J by 1 base, leaving 16 bases between them.

This clone was counted a single time. The chain employs TRBV19 and TRBJ2-7; 7 nucleotides align to TRBD1. Trimming took 4 bases from V and 9 from J; bases not matched to a gene: 9. The CDR3 is 13 amino acids. The V gene's germline CDR1 is LNHDA and CDR2 SQIVND (reference sequence). Here the CDR3 DNA reads TGTGCCAGTAGTACAAGACAGGGCGGTAGGCAGTACTTC. Translated, it gives CASSTRQGGRQYF.

The chain uses TRBV10-3 and TRBJ2-5; 9 nucleotides align to TRBD2. Germline V lookup: CDR1 ENHRY, CDR2 SYGVKD. V dropped 6 bases and J dropped 1; count of bases not matched to a gene: 6. The CDR3 is made up of 15 amino acids. The CDR3: CAIRGVTSGQETQYF. The CDR3 region has the DNA TGTGCCATCAGGGGGGTGACTAGCGGCCAAGAGACCCAGTACTTC.

The chain employs TRBV5-5 and TRBJ2-7; no definite D call. CDR3 length: 13 amino acids. V was pared by 1 base and J by 1 base, with 6 bases between. CDR1 and CDR2 (germline): SGHKS, YYEKEE (reference sequence). The CDR3 spells CASSLLYSYEQYF. The CDR3 DNA reads TGTGCCAGCAGCTTGCTCTATTCCTACGAGCAGTACTTC.

Only one count was recorded for this clone. This chain links TRBV5-1 with TRBJ1-4; 7 positions match TRBD1. V was clipped by 4 bases and J by 3 bases; unmatched bases: 3. CDR3 size: 14 residues. Per the germline V gene, CDR1 is SGHRS and CDR2 is YFSETQ. CDR3 loop: CASSATGSNEKLFF. CDR3 in DNA: TGCGCCAGCAGCGCGACAGGGTCTAATGAAAAACTGTTTTTT.

As DNA, the CDR3 is TGTGCCAGCAGCGCTATAGCGGGAGGGGACAATGAGCAGTTCTTC. Amino acids: CASSAIAGGDNEQFF. The rearrangement links TRBV7-6 to TRBJ2-1; the match to TRBD2 covers 11 bases. Trimming took 5 bases from V and 5 from J; bases not matched to a gene: 5. The CDR3 loop spans 15 amino acids. The germline CDR1 and CDR2 sequences are SGHVS and FNYEAQ.

This clone was counted between two and nine times. The chain couples TRBV6-5 to TRBJ2-4; 11 bases align to TRBD2. The CDR3 length is 14 residues. The germline CDR1 and CDR2 sequences are MNHEY and SVGAGI. With 10 bases clipped from V and 5 bases from J, the junction kept 7 bases outside the gene matches. The CDR3 DNA reads as TGTGCCACACTAGCGGGGGACCCTCAAAACATTCAGTACTTC. This encodes CATLAGDPQNIQYF.

V gene TRBV6-2 or TRBV6-3 combines with J gene TRBJ2-5; 9 bases are a match to TRBD1. Unmatched junction bases numbered 2, after V lost 2 bases and J lost 4 bases. CDR1 and CDR2 from the germline V gene are MNHEY and SVGEGT. This CDR3 contains 14 residues. CDR3 amino acids: CASSYLTGGETQYF. The CDR3, as DNA: TGTGCCAGCAGTTACCTGACAGGGGGAGAGACCCAGTACTTC.

V gene TRBV6-5 combines with J gene TRBJ2-3; 8 bases fit TRBD2. CDR3 length: 15 residues. The V gene end was trimmed by 2 bases and the J gene end by 4 bases; junction bases not matched to a gene: 5. Per the germline V gene, CDR1 is MNHEY and CDR2 is SVGAGI. The CDR3 reads CASSYVAGRADTQYF. CDR3 coding DNA: TGTGCCAGCAGTTACGTAGCGGGAAGGGCAGATACGCAGTATTTT.

V usage is TRBV14 and J usage is TRBJ2-3, with 12 bases identical to TRBD2. Germline-derived CDR1 and CDR2 are SGHDN and FVKESK. The CDR3 has 18 amino acids. V gave up 4 bases and J gave up 5 bases; unmatched junction bases: 13. CDR3 protein: CASSPRGKTSGSGDTQYF. The CDR3 DNA follows: TGTGCCAGCAGCCCAAGAGGAAAGACTAGCGGGAGTGGAGATACGCAGTATTTT.

The chain recombines TRBV6-2 or TRBV6-3 with TRBJ2-1; TRBD2 aligns across 10 bases. Trimming removed 0 bases from V and 9 bases from J; junction bases left unmatched: 2. CDR3 length: 14 residues. Germline V gene lookup returns CDR1 MNHEY and CDR2 SVGEGT. The CDR3 is CASSYSGLAVEQFF. The DNA of the CDR3 is TGTGCCAGCAGTTACTCTGGACTAGCGGTTGAGCAGTTCTTC.

This clone was observed once. This chain connects TRBV28 to TRBJ2-2, with 8 bases aligning to TRBD2. Trimming took 7 bases from V and 1 from J; bases not matched to a gene: 11. The CDR3 is 17 residues long. Germline V lookup: CDR1 MDHEN, CDR2 SYDVKM. CDR3 coding DNA: TGTGCCAGCACCCAAGGTCTGGGACTAGGGAACACCGGGGAGCTGTTTTTT. It specifies CASTQGLGLGNTGELFF.

This rearrangement joins TRBV6-6 to TRBJ2-5; perhaps TRBD1 as D (6 bases). The CDR3 totals 15 residues. V lost 3 bases to trimming and J lost 1 base, with 12 bases between them. In germline, CDR1 is MNHNY, CDR2 SVGAGI (reference sequence). CDR3 in amino acids: CASSYVDRIQETQYF. CDR3 nucleotide sequence: TGTGCCAGCAGTTATGTCGACAGGATCCAAGAGACCCAGTACTTC.